This TCR beta chain stems from a study of graft-versus-host responses after intestinal transplantation. Notes on the study in general: Some GvH clones appeared in ileal mucosa or blood before recipient bone marrow.

Using immunoSEQ multiplex PCR, the repertoire was profiled, and TCRdb retains in-frame clones only, with some absent. This table has around 100,000 clones, approximately 84% appearing once. Notes on this clone: The antigen remains undetermined.

The TCR sequence derives from a human donor who was the organ donor for an intestinal transplant. The sequencing used unstimulated CD4+ T cells sorted from spleen or lymph node cells, collected before transplant.

CDR3 in amino acids: CASSESAASTDTQYF. As DNA, the CDR3 is TGTGCCAGCAGTGAATCGGCGGCTAGCACAGATACGCAGTATTTT. The rearrangement joins TRBV6-1 to TRBJ2-3; D uncertain. V dropped 2 bases and J dropped 0 bases, with 9 bases sitting between them. This CDR3 region has 15 residues. The germline CDR1 and CDR2 sequences are MNHNS and SASEGT.